A selection of T cell receptor beta chains follows, all from one sample in a study of shared clonotypes between healthy human individuals. Sequenced by immunoSEQ multiplex PCR; TCRdb stores in-frame clones only, minus some. Found here are 2 million to 2.5 million clones, just over 90% of them singletons; the top ten hold about 0.41%. The sample was naive CD4+ T cells from PBMCs. The receptors derive from a man aged 18 to 29 in good health. Some clones in this sample may be carry-over from other donors' samples. Each CDR3 is given with its conserved first and last residue. Each record gives: CDR3 protein, CDR3 DNA, D gene, J gene, V gene, clone size. A D gene is named only where the DNA matches it firmly. Rows give clone size only sometimes, using once, few, many, or a class for an expanded clone.

CASRSTGGGGNTIYF,TGTGCCAGCAGATCGACAGGGGGGGGAGGAAACACCATATATTTT,TRBD1,TRBJ1-3,TRBV2,.
CASSHSSTGGLRYGYTF,TGTGCCAGCAGCCATTCTTCCACAGGGGGGCTTCGATATGGCTACACCTTC,TRBD1,TRBJ1-2,TRBV14,.
CASSTLTGGRSRYEQYF,TGTGCCAGCAGCACTCTCACGGGCGGGAGATCTCGGTACGAGCAGTACTTC,.,TRBJ2-7,TRBV21-1,.
CASSLGRSNSGANVLTF,TGCGCCAGCAGCTTGGGACGAAGCAACTCTGGGGCCAACGTCCTGACTTTC,.,TRBJ2-6,TRBV5-1,.
CAIRDGGLSYEQYF,TGTGCCATCAGGGATGGGGGCCTTTCCTACGAGCAGTACTTC,.,TRBJ2-7,TRBV10-3,.
CASSPGQGETQYF,TGCGCCAGCAGCCCCGGACAGGGTGAGACCCAGTACTTC,TRBD1,TRBJ2-5,TRBV5-1,.
CASSLGARATGEQYF,TGTGCCAGCAGCCTGGGGGCCAGGGCCACTGGCGAGCAGTACTTC,.,TRBJ2-7,TRBV7-2,.
CASSYVRDYGYTF,TGTGCCAGCAGTTACGTACGGGACTATGGCTACACCTTC,.,TRBJ1-2,TRBV6-5,.
CASSQRTAANEQFF,TGTGCCAGCAGCCAGAGGACAGCGGCCAATGAGCAGTTCTTC,.,TRBJ2-1,TRBV14,.
CASSTRGGPNEKLFF,TGTGCCAGTAGTACCCGTGGAGGCCCGAATGAAAAACTGTTTTTT,.,TRBJ1-4,TRBV19,.
CASRGRRHRGDEKLFF,TGTGCCAGCAGGGGGCGGAGGCACAGGGGGGATGAAAAACTGTTTTTT,TRBD1,TRBJ1-4,TRBV25-1,.
CASSPLRHRGWVNEQFF,TGTGCCAGCAGCCCACTCAGACACAGGGGTTGGGTCAATGAGCAGTTCTTC,TRBD1,TRBJ2-1,TRBV11-2,.
CASSKVVLLAGANEQYF,TGTGCCAGCAGCAAAGTCGTGCTTCTAGCGGGAGCAAACGAGCAGTACTTC,.,TRBJ2-7,TRBV21-1,.
CASRSGTGPDTQYF,TGTGCCAGCAGGTCCGGGACAGGGCCAGATACGCAGTATTTT,TRBD1,TRBJ2-3,TRBV5-4,.
CASTTDGSIVGYTF,TGTGCCAGCACCACCGACGGTTCTATCGTTGGCTACACCTTC,.,TRBJ1-2,TRBV28,.
CASSEAAPAGELFF,TGTGCCAGCAGTGAAGCTGCCCCAGCCGGGGAGCTGTTTTTT,.,TRBJ2-2,TRBV2,.
CAGEGQETQYF,TGTGCCGGAGAGGGTCAAGAGACCCAGTACTTC,.,TRBJ2-5,TRBV7-9,.
CASSRTSGGNTGELFF,TGCGCCAGCAGTCGGACTAGCGGGGGGAACACCGGGGAGCTGTTTTTT,TRBD2,TRBJ2-2,TRBV10-1,.
CASSSAPSSYNEQFF,TGCGCCAGCAGTTCAGCGCCGAGCTCCTACAATGAGCAGTTCTTC,.,TRBJ2-1,TRBV10-1,.
CASSWVEGTTDTQYF,TGTGCCAGCAGCTGGGTCGAGGGGACCACAGATACGCAGTATTTT,.,TRBJ2-3,TRBV9,.
CASSHADSTDTQYF,TGTGCCAGCAGCCACGCTGACAGCACAGATACGCAGTATTTT,.,TRBJ2-3,TRBV7-9,.
CASSLDGGGYNEQFF,TGTGCCAGCAGCTTGGATGGGGGAGGGTACAATGAGCAGTTCTTC,TRBD2,TRBJ2-1,TRBV5-4,.
CASSRGDRVNGELFF,TGTGCCAGCAGCAGAGGAGACAGGGTTAACGGGGAGCTGTTTTTT,TRBD1,TRBJ2-2,TRBV28,once
CASSYTGTSEQYF,TGTGCCAGCAGCTACACCGGGACATCCGAGCAGTACTTC,.,TRBJ2-7,TRBV7-3,few
CASSRASSSPFYGYTF,TGTGCCAGCAGTCGGGCCTCCTCCTCCCCATTCTATGGCTACACCTTC,.,TRBJ1-2,TRBV2,.
CASSQTGSNQPQHF,TGTGCCAGCAGTCAAACAGGGTCCAATCAGCCCCAGCATTTT,.,TRBJ1-5,TRBV7-2,.
CASSLSSGTYYEQYF,TGTGCCAGCAGCTTATCTTCCGGGACATACTACGAGCAGTACTTC,.,TRBJ2-7,TRBV7-2,.
CASSRSSNYNSPLHF,TGTGCCAGCAGCCGGTCGAGTAACTATAATTCACCCCTCCACTTT,.,TRBJ1-6,TRBV27,.
CASYGGMSVYTQYF,TGTGCCAGCTACGGCGGGATGAGCGTGTATACGCAGTATTTT,.,TRBJ2-3,TRBV6-5,.
CATSRDAMSSGRPHSTDTQYF,TGTGCCACCAGCAGAGATGCTATGTCTAGCGGGAGGCCCCATTCCACAGATACGCAGTATTTT,TRBD2,TRBJ2-3,TRBV15,.
CASSRDTQNTEAFF,TGTGCCAGCAGCCGGGACACCCAGAACACTGAAGCTTTCTTT,.,TRBJ1-1,TRBV4-2,.
CASSFARVSSGNTIYF,TGTGCCAGCAGCTTTGCCCGTGTGAGCTCTGGAAACACCATATATTTT,.,TRBJ1-3,TRBV7-9,.
CASSYPGTGSTGELFF,TGTGCCAGCAGTTACCCAGGGACAGGGAGCACCGGGGAGCTGTTTTTT,TRBD1,TRBJ2-2,TRBV6-5,.
CASSLPPTGVNTEAFF,TGTGCCAGCAGCTTACCCCCGACGGGGGTGAACACTGAAGCTTTCTTT,.,TRBJ1-1,TRBV5-4,few
CASSMGTGGLNTGELFF,TGTGCCAGTAGTATGGGGACAGGGGGCTTGAACACCGGGGAGCTGTTTTTT,TRBD1,TRBJ2-2,TRBV19,.
CASSLSGRAGDTQYF,TGTGCCAGCAGCCTCAGCGGGAGGGCCGGAGATACGCAGTATTTT,TRBD2,TRBJ2-3,TRBV7-9,.
CASSDLLSRTEGDTGELFF,TGTGCCAGCAGCGACCTTCTTAGTAGGACAGAGGGAGATACCGGGGAGCTGTTTTTT,.,TRBJ2-2,TRBV7-9,.
CASSFQVEYQETQYF,TGTGCCAGCAGCTTTCAAGTCGAGTACCAAGAGACCCAGTACTTC,.,TRBJ2-5,TRBV7-8,.
CASSSGQGVTF,TGTGCCAGCAGCTCGGGACAGGGGGTCACCTTC,TRBD1,TRBJ1-2,TRBV7-9,.
CASSPGLAGEVETQYF,TGTGCCAGCAGCCCGGGACTAGCGGGAGAGGTTGAGACCCAGTACTTC,TRBD2,TRBJ2-5,TRBV5-5,.
CASSPYTGTGGHEQYF,TGTGCCAGCAGCCCCTATACCGGGACAGGGGGCCACGAGCAGTACTTC,TRBD1,TRBJ2-7,TRBV27,.
CASRLKGQGRNTIYF,TGTGCCAGCAGGCTAAAGGGACAGGGGAGAAACACCATATATTTT,TRBD1,TRBJ1-3,TRBV6-6,once
CASSPPRVSNTEAFF,TGTGCCAGCAGCCCCCCGCGAGTCTCGAACACTGAAGCTTTCTTT,.,TRBJ1-1,TRBV9,.
CASSLAPGNEQYF,TGTGCCAGCAGCTTGGCCCCAGGGAACGAGCAGTACTTC,.,TRBJ2-7,TRBV5-5,.
CASSPRDRTYEQYF,TGTGCCAGCAGCCCCCGGGACAGAACCTACGAGCAGTACTTC,.,TRBJ2-7,TRBV21-1,.